The next 24 T cell receptor beta chains were all read from a single sample in a study of blood T cell repertoires in COVID-19. TCRdb keeps only in-frame clones here, not all; method: immunoSEQ multiplex PCR. The sample consists of fewer than 250,000 clones, around four fifths of them appearing once. Sequenced input: peripheral blood. The source of these receptors is a woman in her sixties or seventies with active or convalescent COVID-19.

V and J are TRBV28 and TRBJ2-7, with 10 positions matching TRBD2. V lost 7 bases and J lost 1; bases outside the gene matches: 4. The CDR3 is 14 amino acids. Germline loops: CDR1 MDHEN, CDR2 SYDVKM. The CDR3 DNA is TGTGCCAGCACAACTAGCGGGACATCCTACGAGCAGTACTTC. Amino acids: CASTTSGTSYEQYF.

The V gene is TRBV18, the J gene TRBJ1-3; a weak D match, TRBD1 (5 bases). The length of the CDR3 is 17 residues. Between the trimmed V and J ends, which lost 1 base and 1 base, there was a span of 14 bases. From germline, CDR1 is KGHSH and CDR2 LQKENI. The CDR3 protein is CASSPLGLEFSGNTIYF. The CDR3 bases are TGTGCCAGCTCACCACTGGGACTTGAATTTTCTGGAAACACCATATATTTT.

The chain couples TRBV10-3 to TRBJ1-1, with no clear D. This CDR3 has 18 amino acids. CDR1 is ENHRY and CDR2 is SYGVKD in the germline V gene. V was shortened by 2 bases and J by 2 bases, with 21 bases between the two germline ends. The CDR3 here is CAISETKVWADINTEAFF. The CDR3 nucleotides are TGTGCCATCAGTGAGACGAAGGTCTGGGCAGACATTAACACTGAAGCTTTCTTT.

This clone has more than one count but fewer than ten. V is TRBV7-2 and J is TRBJ2-3; 10 bases match TRBD2. V was pared by 5 bases and J by 2 bases, with 10 bases of the junction left unmatched. This CDR3 is 17 amino acids long. Germline assignment: CDR1 SGHTA and CDR2 FQGNSA. CDR3 nucleotides: TGTGCCAGCAGCCCCCAAGCGGGGGGGCCAGTCACAGATACGCAGTATTTT. Translated, it gives CASSPQAGGPVTDTQYF.

The rearrangement joins TRBV20-1 to TRBJ2-3; the match to TRBD2 covers 7 bases. With V trimmed by 5 bases and J by 11 bases, 7 bases remained unmatched. CDR1 and CDR2 (germline): DFQATT, SNEGSKA (reference sequence). The CDR3 is made up of 11 amino acids. The CDR3 DNA is TGCAGTGCTGGATGGGGGGGGTGGCAGTATTTT. Translating gives CSAGWGGWQYF.

The rearrangement links TRBV6-5 to TRBJ2-5; TRBD2 aligns across 12 bases. This CDR3 is 14 amino acids long. J lost 5 bases, V lost 5 bases, and 3 bases had no gene match. The germline V gene has CDR1 MNHEY and CDR2 SVGAGI. The CDR3 DNA follows: TGTGCCAGCAGTCCCGGGACTAGCGGGGAGACCCAGTACTTC. This codes for CASSPGTSGETQYF.

V gene TRBV9 combines with J gene TRBJ2-2, with D perhaps TRBD1 (5 bases). Trimming pared 3 bases from V and 6 bases from J, leaving 12 bases between. The CDR3 has 14 residues. Germline V gene sequence: CDR1 SGDLS, CDR2 YYNGEE. The CDR3: CASSGPGLAGELFF. In DNA form, the CDR3 reads TGTGCCAGCAGCGGTCCAGGGTTAGCCGGGGAGCTGTTTTTT.

This chain joins TRBV5-1 and TRBJ1-1; 9 bases match TRBD1. The ends lost 0 bases at V and 8 bases at J; junction bases unmatched: 5. The length of the CDR3 is 14 residues. Germline CDR1 reads SGHRS; CDR2 reads YFSETQ. The CDR3 sequence: CASSLAGTGLEAFF. In DNA form, the CDR3 reads TGCGCCAGCAGCTTGGCCGGGACAGGGCTAGAAGCTTTCTTT.

The CDR3 DNA is TGTGCCAGCAGTTATGGACTAGCGGGGACTACCTACGAGCAGTACGTC. Amino acid sequence: CASSYGLAGTTYEQYV. The chain recombines TRBV2 with TRBJ2-7, with 12 bases aligning to TRBD2. The CDR3 has 16 residues. Germline V gene data show CDR1 as SNHLY and CDR2 as FYNNEI. The V and J ends lost 5 bases and 2 bases, in that order; junction bases with no gene match: 7.

The chain uses TRBV6-1 and TRBJ1-3; D is uncertain. CDR3 size: 14 residues. Per the germline V gene, CDR1 is MNHNS and CDR2 is SASEGT. Trimming pared 2 bases from V and 0 bases from J, leaving 5 bases between. The CDR3 protein is CASSETRSGNTIYF. The DNA of the CDR3 is TGTGCCAGCAGTGAAACACGCTCTGGAAACACCATATATTTT.

This clone appeared a few times. This chain links TRBV11-2 with TRBJ2-3, with 10 bases fitting TRBD2. Losses at the gene ends were 1 base for V and 1 base for J; bases not matched to a gene: 5. CDR3 length: 17 amino acids. The V gene's germline CDR1 is SGHAT and CDR2 FQNNGV. The CDR3 region is CASSLALAGAGTDTQYF. In DNA form, the CDR3 reads TGTGCCAGCAGCTTAGCCCTAGCGGGAGCTGGCACAGATACGCAGTATTTT.

A single count supports this clone. The chain employs TRBV3-1 (or the pseudogene TRBV3-2) and TRBJ1-1; 9 nucleotides match TRBD1. The junction had 7 bases not matched to a gene; V was cut back by 4 bases and J by 10 bases. Germline CDR1 reads LGHDT; CDR2 reads YNNKEL (reference sequence). The CDR3 spans 13 residues. CDR3 DNA: TGTGCCAGCAGCCTTGGAATGGACAGGGGAGCTTTCTTT. As protein: CASSLGMDRGAFF.

The chain recombines TRBV6-2 or TRBV6-3 with TRBJ2-1; 10 bases are a match to TRBD2. This CDR3 has 19 amino acids. Germline assignment: CDR1 MNHEY and CDR2 SVGEGT. J gave up 0 bases and V 2 bases, and 10 bases lay outside the gene matches. The CDR3 DNA sequence: TGTGCCAGCAGTTACCGACCCCGGGCTAGCGGGAGCTCCTACAATGAGCAGTTCTTC. It is translated as CASSYRPRASGSSYNEQFF.

The sample holds one count of this clone. This specimen includes other DNA sequences encoding the same CDR3. The CDR3 region is CASSLGRENTEAFF. The DNA for the CDR3 is TGCGCCAGCAGCTTGGGTCGGGAGAACACTGAAGCTTTCTTT. The genes are TRBV5-1 and TRBJ1-1; D is unclear. Germline V gene data show CDR1 as SGHRS and CDR2 as YFSETQ. This CDR3 is 14 amino acids long. V was cut by 0 bases and J by 1 base, with 7 bases left in between.

This chain joins TRBV5-4 and TRBJ1-4; 7 bases line up with TRBD1. J lost 7 bases, V lost 4 bases, and 10 bases had no gene match. The CDR3 runs 15 residues. Per germline, CDR1 SGHNT and CDR2 YYREEE (reference sequence). CDR3 loop: CASSNQQGRGEKLFF. The CDR3 DNA reads TGTGCCAGCAGCAACCAACAGGGGCGAGGTGAAAAACTGTTTTTT.

This clone was seen many times. The chain recombines TRBV5-1 with TRBJ2-7; maybe TRBD2 (5 bases). This CDR3 spans 14 amino acids. With 4 bases removed from V and 2 bases from J, the gap between germline ends came to 13 bases. Germline CDR1 and CDR2: SGHRS and YFSETQ. CDR3 in DNA: TGCGCCAGCAGCCCGGACTCAACCACCTACGAGCAGTACTTC. It yields the protein CASSPDSTTYEQYF. Drawing the rest from reference TRBV5-1 and TRBJ2-7, the complete variable domain is KAGVTQTPRYLIKTRGQQVTLSCSPISGHRSVSWYQQTPGQGLQFLFEYFSETQRNKGNFPGRFSGRQFSNSRSEMNVSTLELGDSALYLCASSPDSTTYEQYFGPGTRLTVT.

V gene TRBV4-2 combines with J gene TRBJ2-1; TRBD1 agrees at 9 bases. Germline V gives CDR1 LGHNA, CDR2 YNFKEQ. V shed 4 bases and J 6 bases; nucleotides not matched to a gene: 10. This CDR3 has 16 amino acids. Here the CDR3 reads CASSPIDRDRVNEQFF. The CDR3 DNA is TGTGCCAGCAGCCCGATAGACCGGGACAGGGTCAATGAGCAGTTCTTC.

The CDR3 nucleotides are TGTGCCAGCAGCAAAGGGGCAGGGGAAAGCACAGATACGCAGTATTTT. It yields the protein CASSKGAGESTDTQYF. The chain combines TRBV21-1 with TRBJ2-3; the D segment call TRBD1 is taken from the table without a DNA check. TRBV21-1 is annotated as a pseudogene. The CDR3 covers 16 residues.

CDR3 in amino acids: CAWRVAGVYNEQFF. CDR3 nucleotide sequence: TGTGCCTGGAGGGTAGCGGGGGTCTACAATGAGCAGTTCTTC. This chain connects TRBV30 to TRBJ2-1, with TRBD2 matching over 9 bases. V trimming: 3 bases; J trimming: 3 bases; junction bases outside the gene matches: 3. CDR1 is GTSNPN, CDR2 SVGIG, per germline (reference sequence). The CDR3 is made up of 14 amino acids.

This clone appeared a single time. The chain links TRBV6-5 to TRBJ1-2; TRBD1 is a possible D gene (5 bases). This CDR3 region has 15 residues. V dropped 6 bases and J dropped 0 bases, with 14 bases sitting between them. Germline lookup yields CDR1 MNHEY and CDR2 SVGAGI. CDR3 bases: TGTGCCAGCAGGGGGGGGGAGGACCCTAACTATGGCTACACCTTC. Amino acids: CASRGGEDPNYGYTF.

Points on this clone: At one end the junction does not follow the germline gene, possibly because of a read error. The gene calls are TRBV7-7 and TRBJ2-2; no clear D. The CDR3 length is 16 residues. Germline V lookup: CDR1 SSHAT, CDR2 FNYEAQ (reference sequence). The CDR3 region has the DNA TGTGCTAGCAGCTTAGCTGCAGATCTGAACACCGGGGAGCTGTTTTTT. Translated, it gives CASSLAADLNTGELFF.

This chain uses TRBV7-2 with TRBJ1-6, with 7 bases fitting TRBD1. Trimming at V came to 3 bases and at J to 7 bases, leaving 3 bases not matched to a gene. Looked up from germline, CDR1 is SGHTA and CDR2 is FQGNSA. CDR3 length equals 14 residues. The CDR3: CASSLGQWNSPLHF. CDR3 DNA sequence: TGTGCCAGCAGCTTGGGACAGTGGAATTCACCCCTCCACTTT. Full variable domain (remainder filled in from reference TRBV7-2 and TRBJ1-6): GAGVSQSPSNKVTEKGKDVELRCDPISGHTALYWYRQSLGQGLEFLIYFQGNSAPDKSGLPSDRFSAERTGGSVSTLTIQRTQQEDSAVYLCASSLGQWNSPLHFGNGTRLTVT.

V gene TRBV29-1 combines with J gene TRBJ2-1, with TRBD2 matching over 8 bases. This CDR3 is 13 amino acids long. CDR1 SQVTM and CDR2 ANQGSEA come from the germline V gene. J was trimmed by 4 bases and V by 7 bases; bases with no gene match: 6. In DNA, the CDR3 is TGCAGCGCCGGGGGGGCCCTTTACAATGAGCAGTTCTTC. Translation gives CSAGGALYNEQFF.

This clone was found a few times. The rearrangement uses TRBV18 and TRBJ2-3, with 10 nucleotides matching TRBD2. J gave up 5 bases and V 2 bases, and 7 bases lay outside the gene matches. This CDR3 spans 16 amino acids. The germline CDR1 and CDR2 sequences are KGHSH and LQKENI. The CDR3 here is CASSPDLAGAGDTQYF. The CDR3 bases are TGTGCCAGCTCACCAGACCTAGCGGGGGCTGGAGATACGCAGTATTTT.